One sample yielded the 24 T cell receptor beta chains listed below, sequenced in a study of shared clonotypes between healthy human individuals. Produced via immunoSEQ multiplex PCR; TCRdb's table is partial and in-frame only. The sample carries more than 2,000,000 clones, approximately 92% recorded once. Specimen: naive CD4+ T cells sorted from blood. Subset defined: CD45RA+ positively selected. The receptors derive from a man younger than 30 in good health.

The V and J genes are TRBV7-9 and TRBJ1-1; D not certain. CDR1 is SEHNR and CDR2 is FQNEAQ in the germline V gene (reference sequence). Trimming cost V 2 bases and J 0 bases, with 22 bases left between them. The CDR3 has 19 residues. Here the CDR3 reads CASSLNWWGFSAMNTEAFF. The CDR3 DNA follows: TGTGCCAGCAGCTTAAATTGGTGGGGATTTAGCGCCATGAACACTGAAGCTTTCTTT.

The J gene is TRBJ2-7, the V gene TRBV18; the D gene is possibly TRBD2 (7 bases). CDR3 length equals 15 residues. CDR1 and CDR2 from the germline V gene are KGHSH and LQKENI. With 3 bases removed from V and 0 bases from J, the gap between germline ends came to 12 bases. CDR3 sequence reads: CASSPSGGTSYEQYF. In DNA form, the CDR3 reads TGTGCCAGCTCACCTTCGGGGGGCACCTCCTACGAGCAGTACTTC. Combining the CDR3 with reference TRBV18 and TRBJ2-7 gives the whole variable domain NAGVMQNPRHLVRRRGQEARLRCSPMKGHSHVYWYRQLPEEGLKFMVYLQKENIIDESGMPKERFSAEFPKEGPSILRIQQVVRGDSAAYFCASSPSGGTSYEQYFGPGTRLTVT.

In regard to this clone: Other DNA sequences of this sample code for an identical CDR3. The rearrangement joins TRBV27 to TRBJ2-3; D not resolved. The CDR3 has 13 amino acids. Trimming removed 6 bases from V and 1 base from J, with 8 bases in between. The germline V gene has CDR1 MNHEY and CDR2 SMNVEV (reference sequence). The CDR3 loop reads CASRRTGTDTQYF. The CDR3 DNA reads TGTGCCAGCAGACGAACTGGCACAGATACGCAGTATTTT.

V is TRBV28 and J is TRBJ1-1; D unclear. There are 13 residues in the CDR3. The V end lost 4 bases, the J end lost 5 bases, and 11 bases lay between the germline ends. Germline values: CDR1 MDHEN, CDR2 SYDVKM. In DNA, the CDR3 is TGTGCCAGCAGTTCTGGCCTGTGGACTGAAGCTTTCTTT. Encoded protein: CASSSGLWTEAFF.

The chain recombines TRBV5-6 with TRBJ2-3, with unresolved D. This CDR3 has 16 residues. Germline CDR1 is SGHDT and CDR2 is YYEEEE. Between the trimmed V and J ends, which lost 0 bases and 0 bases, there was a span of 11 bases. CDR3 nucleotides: TGTGCCAGCAGCTTGGTTCAGTATACTAGCACAGATACGCAGTATTTT. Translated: CASSLVQYTSTDTQYF.

The CDR3 spells CASRRDRGSYNEQFF. The CDR3 region has the DNA TGTGCCAGCAGACGGGACAGGGGGTCCTACAATGAGCAGTTCTTC. The chain combines TRBV5-4 with TRBJ2-1, with 11 bases matching TRBD1. V shed 5 bases, J shed 1 base, and the junction held 2 bases outside the gene matches. The CDR3 is 15 residues long. Germline-derived CDR1 and CDR2 are SGHNT and YYREEE (reference sequence). Together with reference TRBV5-4 and TRBJ2-1, the CDR3 gives the full variable domain: ETGVTQSPTHLIKTRGQQVTLRCSSQSGHNTVSWYQQALGQGPQFIFQYYREEENGRGNFPPRFSGLQFPNYSSELNVNALELDDSALYLCASRRDRGSYNEQFFGPGTRLTVL.

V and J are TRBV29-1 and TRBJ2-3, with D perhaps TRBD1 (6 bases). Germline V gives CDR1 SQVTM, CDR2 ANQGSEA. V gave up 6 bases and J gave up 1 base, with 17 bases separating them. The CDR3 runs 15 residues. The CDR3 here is CSVQGSHHRTDTQYF. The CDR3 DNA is TGCAGCGTCCAGGGGTCTCATCACCGCACAGATACGCAGTATTTT.

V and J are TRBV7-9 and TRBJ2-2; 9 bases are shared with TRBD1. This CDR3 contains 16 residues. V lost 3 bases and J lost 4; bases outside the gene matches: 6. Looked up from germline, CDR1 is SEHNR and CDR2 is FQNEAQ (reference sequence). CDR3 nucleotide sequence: TGTGCCAGCAGCTTGCTTCTGACAGGGGGCACCGGGGAGCTGTTTTTT. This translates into CASSLLLTGGTGELFF. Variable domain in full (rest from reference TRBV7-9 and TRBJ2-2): DTGVSQNPRHKITKRGQNVTFRCDPISEHNRLYWYRQTLGQGPEFLTYFQNEAQLEKSRLLSDRFSAERPKGSFSTLEIQRTEQGDSAMYLCASSLLLTGGTGELFFGEGSRLTVL.

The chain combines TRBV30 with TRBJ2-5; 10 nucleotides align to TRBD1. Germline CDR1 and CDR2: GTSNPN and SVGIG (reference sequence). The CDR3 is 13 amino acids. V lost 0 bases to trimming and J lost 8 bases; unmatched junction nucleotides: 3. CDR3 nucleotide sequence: TGTGCCTGGAGTGTAAGGACAGGGGGAACCCAGTACTTC. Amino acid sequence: CAWSVRTGGTQYF.

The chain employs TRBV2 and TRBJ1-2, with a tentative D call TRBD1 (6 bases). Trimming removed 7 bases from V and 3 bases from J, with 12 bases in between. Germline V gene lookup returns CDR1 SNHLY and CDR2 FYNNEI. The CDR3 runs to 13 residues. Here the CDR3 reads CASKGEGDYGYTF. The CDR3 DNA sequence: TGTGCCAGCAAGGGGGAGGGGGACTATGGCTACACCTTC.

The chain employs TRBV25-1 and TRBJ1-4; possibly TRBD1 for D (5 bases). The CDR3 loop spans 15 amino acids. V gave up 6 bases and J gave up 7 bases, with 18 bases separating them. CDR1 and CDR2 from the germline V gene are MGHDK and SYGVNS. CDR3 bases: TGTGCCAGCAGCGGGACGGCAGGGTGGACTGAAAAACTGTTTTTT. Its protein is CASSGTAGWTEKLFF.

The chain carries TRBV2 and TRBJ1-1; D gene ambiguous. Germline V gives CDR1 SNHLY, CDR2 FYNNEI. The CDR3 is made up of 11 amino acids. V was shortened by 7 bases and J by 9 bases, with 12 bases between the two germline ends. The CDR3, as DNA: TGTGCCAGCATCAGACAATCTAAAGCTTTCTTT. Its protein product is CASIRQSKAFF. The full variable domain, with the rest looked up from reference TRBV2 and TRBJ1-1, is EPEVTQTPSHQVTQMGQEVILRCVPISNHLYFYWYRQILGQKVEFLVSFYNNEISEKSEIFDDQFSVERPDGSNFTLKIRSTKLEDSAMYFCASIRQSKAFFGQGTRLTVV.

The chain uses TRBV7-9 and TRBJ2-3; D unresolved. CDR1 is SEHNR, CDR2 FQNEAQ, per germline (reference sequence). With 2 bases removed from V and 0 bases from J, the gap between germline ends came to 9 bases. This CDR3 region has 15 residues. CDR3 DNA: TGTGCCAGCAGCTTATTCACCTTCAGCACAGATACGCAGTATTTT. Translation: CASSLFTFSTDTQYF.

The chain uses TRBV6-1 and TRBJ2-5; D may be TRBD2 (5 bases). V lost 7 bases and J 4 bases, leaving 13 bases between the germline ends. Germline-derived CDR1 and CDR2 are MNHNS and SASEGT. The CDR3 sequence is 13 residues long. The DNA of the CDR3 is TGTGCCAGCACAGGACTCCTTATAGAGACCCAGTACTTC. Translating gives CASTGLLIETQYF.

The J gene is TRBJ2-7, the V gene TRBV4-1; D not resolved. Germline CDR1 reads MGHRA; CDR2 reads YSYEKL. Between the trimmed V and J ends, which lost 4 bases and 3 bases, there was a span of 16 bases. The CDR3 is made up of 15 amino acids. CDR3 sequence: CASSLNSDTLYEQYF. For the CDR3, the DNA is TGCGCCAGCAGCCTTAACTCCGATACCCTCTACGAGCAGTACTTC.

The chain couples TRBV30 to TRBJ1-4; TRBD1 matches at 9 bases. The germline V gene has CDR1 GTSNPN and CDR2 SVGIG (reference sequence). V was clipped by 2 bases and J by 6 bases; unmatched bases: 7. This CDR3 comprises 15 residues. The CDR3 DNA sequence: TGTGCCTGGAGTAGGGGGACAGGGAAGTATGAAAAACTGTTTTTT. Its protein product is CAWSRGTGKYEKLFF.

For the CDR3, the DNA is TGTGCCAGCAGCTTAGTAGCGGACAGGTTTTTTCTGAACACTGAAGCTTTCTTT. This encodes CASSLVADRFFLNTEAFF. The gene calls are TRBV7-2 and TRBJ1-1; TRBD1 agrees at 7 bases. CDR1 is SGHTA and CDR2 is FQGNSA in the germline V gene. Trimming took 1 base from V and 0 from J; bases not matched to a gene: 11. The CDR3 sequence is 18 residues long.

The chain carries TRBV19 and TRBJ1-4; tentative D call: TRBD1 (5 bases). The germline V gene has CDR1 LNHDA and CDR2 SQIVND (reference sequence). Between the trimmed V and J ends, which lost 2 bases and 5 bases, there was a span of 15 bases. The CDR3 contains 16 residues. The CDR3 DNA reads TGTGCCAGTAGTATATCCTCCGGGACCGAGAATGAAAAACTGTTTTTT. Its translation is CASSISSGTENEKLFF.

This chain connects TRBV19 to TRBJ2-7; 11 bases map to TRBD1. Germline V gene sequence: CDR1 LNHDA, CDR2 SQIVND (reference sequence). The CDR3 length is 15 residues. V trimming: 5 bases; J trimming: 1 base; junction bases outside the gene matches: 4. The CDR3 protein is CASSSGTGGSYEQYF. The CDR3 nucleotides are TGTGCCAGTAGTTCGGGGACAGGGGGTTCCTACGAGCAGTACTTC.

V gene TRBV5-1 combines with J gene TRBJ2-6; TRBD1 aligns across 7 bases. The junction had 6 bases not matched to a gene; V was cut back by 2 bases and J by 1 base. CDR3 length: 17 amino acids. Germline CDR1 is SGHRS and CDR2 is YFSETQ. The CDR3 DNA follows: TGCGCCAGCAGCTTAATGGACAGGTCGTCTGGGGCCAACGTCCTGACTTTC. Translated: CASSLMDRSSGANVLTF.

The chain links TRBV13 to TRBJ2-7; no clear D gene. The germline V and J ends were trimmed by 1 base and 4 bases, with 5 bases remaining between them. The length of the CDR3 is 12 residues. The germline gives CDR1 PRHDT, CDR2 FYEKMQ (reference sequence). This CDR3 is CASSLDSYEQYF. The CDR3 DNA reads TGTGCCAGCAGCTTAGACAGTTACGAGCAGTACTTC. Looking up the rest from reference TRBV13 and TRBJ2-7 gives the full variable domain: AAGVIQSPRHLIKEKRETATLKCYPIPRHDTVYWYQQGPGQDPQFLISFYEKMQSDKGSIPDRFSAQQFSDYHSELNMSSLELGDSALYFCASSLDSYEQYFGPGTRLTVT.

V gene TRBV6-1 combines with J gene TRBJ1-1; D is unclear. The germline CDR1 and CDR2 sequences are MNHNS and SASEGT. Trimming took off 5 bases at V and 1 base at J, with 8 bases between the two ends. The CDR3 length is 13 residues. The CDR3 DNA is TGTGCCAGCAGTCCGACATGGAACACTGAAGCTTTCTTT. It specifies CASSPTWNTEAFF.

In DNA form, the CDR3 reads TGCGCCAGCAGCCAAGTTTTGGGGACAGGGGGCCGGGAGACCCAGTACTTC. Translation: CASSQVLGTGGRETQYF. The V and J genes are TRBV4-1 and TRBJ2-5, with 12 bases aligning to TRBD1. Germline values: CDR1 MGHRA, CDR2 YSYEKL. The junction had 8 bases not matched to a gene; V was cut back by 1 base and J by 5 bases. CDR3 length: 17 amino acids.

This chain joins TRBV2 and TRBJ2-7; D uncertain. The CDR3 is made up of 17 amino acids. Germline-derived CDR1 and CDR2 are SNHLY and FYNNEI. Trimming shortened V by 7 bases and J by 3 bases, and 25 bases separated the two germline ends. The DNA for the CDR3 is TGTGCCAGCACCGCAGGCGGCGGCATGTCGAAGCTCTACGAGCAGTACTTC. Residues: CASTAGGGMSKLYEQYF.